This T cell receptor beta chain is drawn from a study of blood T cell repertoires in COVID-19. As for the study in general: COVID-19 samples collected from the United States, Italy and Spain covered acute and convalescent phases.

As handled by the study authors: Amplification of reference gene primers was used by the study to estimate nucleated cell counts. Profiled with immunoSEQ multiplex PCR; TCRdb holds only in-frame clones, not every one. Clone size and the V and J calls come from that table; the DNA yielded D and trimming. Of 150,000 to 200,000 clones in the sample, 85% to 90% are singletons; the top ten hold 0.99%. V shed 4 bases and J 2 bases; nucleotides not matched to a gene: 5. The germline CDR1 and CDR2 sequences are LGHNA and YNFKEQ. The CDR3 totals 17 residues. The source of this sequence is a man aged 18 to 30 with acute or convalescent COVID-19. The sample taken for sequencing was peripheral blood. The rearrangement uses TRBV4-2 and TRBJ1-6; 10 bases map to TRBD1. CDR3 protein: CASSRGQGTTYNSPLHF. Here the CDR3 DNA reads TGTGCCAGCAGCCGGGGACAGGGGACGACCTATAATTCACCCCTCCACTTT.